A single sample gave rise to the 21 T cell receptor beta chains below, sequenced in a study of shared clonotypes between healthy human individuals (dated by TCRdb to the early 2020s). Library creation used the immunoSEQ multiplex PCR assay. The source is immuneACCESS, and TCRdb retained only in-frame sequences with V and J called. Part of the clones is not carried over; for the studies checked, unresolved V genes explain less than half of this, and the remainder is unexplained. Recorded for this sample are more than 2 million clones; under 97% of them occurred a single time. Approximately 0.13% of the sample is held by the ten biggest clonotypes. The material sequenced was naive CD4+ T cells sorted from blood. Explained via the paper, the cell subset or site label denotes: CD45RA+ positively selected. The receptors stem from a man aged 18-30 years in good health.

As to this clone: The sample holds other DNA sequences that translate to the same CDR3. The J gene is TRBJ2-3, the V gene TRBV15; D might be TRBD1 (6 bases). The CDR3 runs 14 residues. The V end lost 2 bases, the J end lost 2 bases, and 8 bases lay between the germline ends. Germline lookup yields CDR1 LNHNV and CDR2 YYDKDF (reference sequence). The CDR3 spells CATSRRTATDTQYF. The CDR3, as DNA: TGTGCCACCAGCAGACGGACAGCCACAGATACGCAGTATTTT.

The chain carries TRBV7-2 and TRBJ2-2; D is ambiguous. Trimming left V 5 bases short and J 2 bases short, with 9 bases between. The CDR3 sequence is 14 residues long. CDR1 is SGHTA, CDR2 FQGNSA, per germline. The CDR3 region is CASSPPKNTGELFF. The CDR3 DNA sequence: TGTGCCAGCAGCCCCCCCAAAAACACCGGGGAGCTGTTTTTT.

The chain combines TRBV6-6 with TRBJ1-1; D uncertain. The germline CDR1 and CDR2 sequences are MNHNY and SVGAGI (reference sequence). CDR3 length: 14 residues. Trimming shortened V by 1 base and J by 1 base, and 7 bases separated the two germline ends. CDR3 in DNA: TGTGCCAGCAGTTACTGGGGAGAGAACACTGAAGCTTTCTTT. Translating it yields CASSYWGENTEAFF.

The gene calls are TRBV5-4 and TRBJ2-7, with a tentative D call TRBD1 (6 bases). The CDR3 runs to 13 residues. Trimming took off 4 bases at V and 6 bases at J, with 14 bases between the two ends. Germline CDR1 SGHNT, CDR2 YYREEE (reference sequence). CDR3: CASSIAGVAEQYF. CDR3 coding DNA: TGTGCCAGCAGCATAGCAGGGGTGGCCGAGCAGTACTTC.

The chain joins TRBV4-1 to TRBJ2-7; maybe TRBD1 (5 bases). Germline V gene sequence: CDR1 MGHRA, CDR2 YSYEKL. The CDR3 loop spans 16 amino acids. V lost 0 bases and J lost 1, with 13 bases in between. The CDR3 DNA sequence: TGCGCCAGCAGCCAAGATGAGGTCAGGGCGTCCTACGAGCAGTACTTC. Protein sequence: CASSQDEVRASYEQYF.

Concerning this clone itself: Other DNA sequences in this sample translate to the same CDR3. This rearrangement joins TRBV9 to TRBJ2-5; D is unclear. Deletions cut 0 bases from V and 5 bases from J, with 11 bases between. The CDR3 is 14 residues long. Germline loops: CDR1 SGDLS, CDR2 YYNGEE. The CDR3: CASSVGIGQETQYF. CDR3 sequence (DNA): TGTGCCAGCAGCGTAGGCATCGGGCAGGAGACCCAGTACTTC. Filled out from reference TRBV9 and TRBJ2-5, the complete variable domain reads DSGVTQTPKHLITATGQRVTLRCSPRSGDLSVYWYQQSLDQGLQFLIQYYNGEERAKGNILERFSAQQFPDLHSELNLSSLELGDSALYFCASSVGIGQETQYFGPGTRLLVL.

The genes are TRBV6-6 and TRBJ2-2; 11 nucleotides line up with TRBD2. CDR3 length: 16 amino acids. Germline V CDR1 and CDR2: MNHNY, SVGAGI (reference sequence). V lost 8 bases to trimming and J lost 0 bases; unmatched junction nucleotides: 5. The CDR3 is CASRYSGGANTGELFF. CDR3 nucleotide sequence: TGTGCCAGCCGGTATAGCGGGGGGGCGAACACCGGGGAGCTGTTTTTT.

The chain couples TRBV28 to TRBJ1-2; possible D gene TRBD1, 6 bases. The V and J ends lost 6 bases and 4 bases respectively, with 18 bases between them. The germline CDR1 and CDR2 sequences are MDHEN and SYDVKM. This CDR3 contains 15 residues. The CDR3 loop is CASSLTARGGYGYTF. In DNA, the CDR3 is TGTGCCAGCAGCCTTACCGCCAGGGGAGGCTATGGCTACACCTTC.

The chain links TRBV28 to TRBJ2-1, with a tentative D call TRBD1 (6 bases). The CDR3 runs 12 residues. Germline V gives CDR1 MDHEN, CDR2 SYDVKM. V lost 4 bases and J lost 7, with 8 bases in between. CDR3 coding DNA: TGTGCCAGCAGTTACAGGGATAATGAGCAGTTCTTC. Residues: CASSYRDNEQFF.

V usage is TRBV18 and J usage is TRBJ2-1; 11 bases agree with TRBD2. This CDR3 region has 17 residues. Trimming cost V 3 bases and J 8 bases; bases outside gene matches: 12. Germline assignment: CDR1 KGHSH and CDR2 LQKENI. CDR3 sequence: CASSPFIAGGPMDEQFF. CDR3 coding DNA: TGTGCCAGCTCACCGTTTATAGCGGGAGGGCCTATGGATGAGCAGTTCTTC.

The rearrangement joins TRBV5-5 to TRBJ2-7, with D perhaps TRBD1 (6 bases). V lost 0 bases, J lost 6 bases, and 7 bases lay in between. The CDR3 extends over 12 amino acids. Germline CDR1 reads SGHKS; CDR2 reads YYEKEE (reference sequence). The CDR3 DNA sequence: TGTGCCAGCAGCTTGGGAGGGGGCGAGCAGTACTTC. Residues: CASSLGGGEQYF.

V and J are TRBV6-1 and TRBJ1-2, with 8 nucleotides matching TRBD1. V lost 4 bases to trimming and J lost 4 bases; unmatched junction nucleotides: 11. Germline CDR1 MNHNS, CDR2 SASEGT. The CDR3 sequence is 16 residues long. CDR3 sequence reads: CASSGGGQVSSYGYTF. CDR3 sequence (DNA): TGTGCCAGCAGTGGGGGGGGACAGGTTTCTAGCTATGGCTACACCTTC.

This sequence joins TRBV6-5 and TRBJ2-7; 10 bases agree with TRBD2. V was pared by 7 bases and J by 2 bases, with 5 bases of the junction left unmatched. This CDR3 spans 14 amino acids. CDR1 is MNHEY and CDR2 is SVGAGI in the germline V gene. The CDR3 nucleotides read TGTGCCAGCAAAGGACTAGCGGCCGCCTACGAGCAGTACTTC. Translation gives CASKGLAAAYEQYF.

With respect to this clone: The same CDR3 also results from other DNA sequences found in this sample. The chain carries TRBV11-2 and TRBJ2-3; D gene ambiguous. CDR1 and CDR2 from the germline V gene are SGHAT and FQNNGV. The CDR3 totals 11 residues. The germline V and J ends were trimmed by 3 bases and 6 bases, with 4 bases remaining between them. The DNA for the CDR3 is TGTGCCAGCAGCTTGGTCGATACGCAGTATTTT. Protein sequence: CASSLVDTQYF.

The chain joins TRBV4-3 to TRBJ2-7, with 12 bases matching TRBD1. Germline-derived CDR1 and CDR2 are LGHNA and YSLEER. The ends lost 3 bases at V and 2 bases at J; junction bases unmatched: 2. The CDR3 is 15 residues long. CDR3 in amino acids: CASSQGQGAPYEQYF. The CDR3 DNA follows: TGCGCCAGCAGCCAGGGACAGGGGGCTCCCTACGAGCAGTACTTC.

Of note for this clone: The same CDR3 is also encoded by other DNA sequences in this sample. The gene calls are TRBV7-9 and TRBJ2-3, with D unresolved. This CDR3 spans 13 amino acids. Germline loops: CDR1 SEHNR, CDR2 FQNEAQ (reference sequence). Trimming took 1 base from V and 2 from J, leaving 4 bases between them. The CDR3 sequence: CASSLGTTDTQYF. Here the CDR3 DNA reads TGTGCCAGCAGCTTAGGGACCACAGATACGCAGTATTTT.

CDR3 sequence: CSARVSDRKAYGYTF. CDR3 DNA: TGCAGCGCACGTGTCAGTGACAGGAAGGCCTATGGCTACACCTTC. The chain couples TRBV29-1 to TRBJ1-2; D is perhaps TRBD1 (6 bases). This CDR3 is 15 amino acids long. Germline CDR1 reads SQVTM; CDR2 reads ANQGSEA. V lost 7 bases, J lost 4 bases, and 22 bases lay in between.

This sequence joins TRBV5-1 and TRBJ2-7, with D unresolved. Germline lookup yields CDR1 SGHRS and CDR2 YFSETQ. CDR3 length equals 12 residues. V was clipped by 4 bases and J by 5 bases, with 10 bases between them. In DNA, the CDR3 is TGCGCCAGCAGCCGCATGACGGACGAGCAGTACTTC. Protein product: CASSRMTDEQYF.

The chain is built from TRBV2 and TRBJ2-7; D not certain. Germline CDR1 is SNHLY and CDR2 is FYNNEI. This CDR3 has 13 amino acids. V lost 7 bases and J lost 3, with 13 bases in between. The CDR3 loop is CASTARDYYEQYF. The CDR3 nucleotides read TGTGCCAGCACCGCCAGAGATTACTACGAGCAGTACTTC.

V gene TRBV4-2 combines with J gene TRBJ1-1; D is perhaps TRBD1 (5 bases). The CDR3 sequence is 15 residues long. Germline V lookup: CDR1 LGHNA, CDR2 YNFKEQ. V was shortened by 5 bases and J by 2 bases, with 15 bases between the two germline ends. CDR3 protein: CASSNTGGSNTEAFF. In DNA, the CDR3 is TGTGCCAGCAGCAACACAGGAGGATCTAACACTGAAGCTTTCTTT.

Here the CDR3 reads CAWTVAETQYF. The CDR3 nucleotides are TGTGCCTGGACAGTGGCGGAGACCCAGTACTTC. The genes are TRBV30 and TRBJ2-5; no firm D call. Germline CDR1 reads GTSNPN; CDR2 reads SVGIG (reference sequence). V was pared by 4 bases and J by 5 bases, with 8 bases between. The CDR3 contains 11 residues.